Listed below are T cell receptor beta chains from one sample, sequenced in a study of T cell responses to AZD1222 COVID-19 vaccine. Assay: immunoSEQ multiplex PCR; the TCRdb copy retains only in-frame clones and omits some. The table records about 120,000 clones, over 75% of them present only once. The input for sequencing was peripheral blood, taken on day 0 of AZD1222 vaccination. Every receptor here comes from an adult in good health. CDR3s leave out the opening cysteine and the closing phenylalanine or tryptophan. Fields, in order: V gene, D gene, CDR3 protein. The D gene is left open where the match is weak.

TRBV18 NA ASSQSGALLEAGELF
TRBV6-1 TRBD2 ASSEIASGFSTDTQY
TRBV12-3/TRBV12-4 NA ASSLGENEQF
TRBV28 TRBD1 ASSFTGGFYGYT
TRBV5-6 NA ASSFGGSLNYGYT
TRBV18 NA ASSPPTRPLAGELF
TRBV24-1 TRBD1 ATSDTRQGSYEQY
TRBV7-9 TRBD1 ASSSGTGFDRELF
TRBV6-5 NA AQVGEATGELF
TRBV15 NA ATSPGAEIRLGQY
TRBV6-5 NA AVGGSGSGNTIY
TRBV10-3 NA AISDPGRMNTEAF
TRBV2 TRBD1 ASSYDRVAF
TRBV6-1 NA ASSITGSTDTQY
TRBV5-8 TRBD1 ASSPGTGDVEQY
TRBV15 NA ATSRDQVNYGYT
TRBV27 NA ASSLGPGVPGSPLH
TRBV19 TRBD1 ASRPGQLNQPQH
TRBV11-3 NA ASSLDYGQGGSPLH
TRBV5-1 NA ASRLLDRGSPLH
TRBV5-1 NA ASSPGQNTEAF
TRBV11-3 NA ASSLGYNEQF
TRBV3-1/TRBV3-2 NA ASSQGGRTYEQY
TRBV11-3 NA ASSLYGTGNTIY
TRBV25-1 NA ASSEWGGARGQH
TRBV7-8 NA ASSLVRGGPSSYEQY
TRBV5-4 NA ASRSTEYTEAF
TRBV10-2 NA ASSESRRGTEQF
TRBV11-2 TRBD2 ASSLVTSGGARDTQY
TRBV29-1 NA SSAGAGAQETQY
TRBV12-3/TRBV12-4 NA ASSSGRGYGYT
TRBV7-9 TRBD1 ASSLKGDRAQIYGYT
TRBV18 TRBD2 ASSPRGIAGGGIQY
TRBV27 NA ASSLSPRGTDTQY
TRBV6-2/TRBV6-3 TRBD1 ASSDRGLGELF
TRBV4-3 NA ASSQDAHGRNEKLF
TRBV10-3 NA AISESTDGSYEQY
TRBV6-5 NA ASSQGYNEQF
TRBV11-2 TRBD2 ASSLGIERGGSTDTQY
TRBV19 NA ASSIARGAEGNQPQH
TRBV28 NA ASSIHSGNTIY
TRBV4-3 TRBD2 ASSKGAASGGTNTGELF
TRBV2 TRBD2 ASRLAGLGTDTQY
TRBV7-9 TRBD1 ASSLAQGSGYT
TRBV6-2/TRBV6-3 TRBD2 ASSSGGRTSYEQY
TRBV20-1 TRBD2 SASDGGASETQY
TRBV7-3 NA ASSTDTTGGYT
TRBV6-5 TRBD2 ASSTGLASDTQY
TRBV4-2 NA ASSQDDGGNQPQH
TRBV27 NA ASSYRVYNSPLH
TRBV13 NA ASSLGLKLYNEQF
TRBV7-2 TRBD1 ASSLVTGDGAQY
TRBV7-9 TRBD2 ASSLTGAGRGTGELF
TRBV19 NA ASSKVTGTATYEQY
TRBV6-5 TRBD2 ASGSGRAGPGELF
TRBV7-2 TRBD2 ASSLRSGLADGELF
TRBV27 NA ASSLSGDGFYEQY
TRBV28 NA ASRGVWHGATQY